This passage covers 22 T cell receptor beta chains from one sample sequenced in a study of CD8+ T cells in alopecia areata (dated by TCRdb to the late 2010s). The library was obtained by the immunoSEQ multiplex PCR assay. RNA was extracted from all samples and reverse transcribed into cDNA as template for TCR sequencing. Held by TCRdb, this immuneACCESS table contains in-frame sequences only and omits some clones. Under half of the omission traces to an unresolved V gene where checked; the cause of the rest is unknown. Counted in this sample were 120,000 to 150,000 clones; roughly nine tenths of them appeared once. Under 15% of the sample rests with the top ten. According to the study, the label for this sample's time point signals: around 28 days on oral tofacitinib. Taken with the paper, the label for treatment or condition translates to: oral pan-JAK inhibitor, 5-10 mg twice daily. This specimen consisted of CD8+ T cells sorted from blood, obtained at week 4, from a patient treated with tofacitinib. Receptor source: a human donor with alopecia areata.

V and J are TRBV5-1 and TRBJ2-7, with a weak D call TRBD1 (6 bases). This CDR3 spans 15 amino acids. Trimming pared 0 bases from V and 4 bases from J, leaving 14 bases between. The germline V gene has CDR1 SGHRS and CDR2 YFSETQ. CDR3 sequence (DNA): TGCGCCAGCAGCTTGGGGACAGTGGATGGATACGAGCAGTACTTC. It specifies CASSLGTVDGYEQYF.

The chain joins TRBV29-1 to TRBJ2-1; either TRBD1 or TRBD2 may supply D (5 bases each). CDR1 SQVTM and CDR2 ANQGSEA come from the germline V gene. This CDR3 has 12 amino acids. V lost 6 bases and J lost 4, with 10 bases in between. The CDR3 protein is CSVRDLYNEQFF. The DNA for the CDR3 is TGCAGCGTCCGGGACCTATACAATGAGCAGTTCTTC.

Only a few counts were recorded for this clone. The V call is TRBV19, the J call TRBJ1-6; the D is unclear. V lost 10 bases, J lost 7 bases, and 5 bases lay in between. Germline CDR1 and CDR2: LNHDA and SQIVND (reference sequence). The CDR3 covers 10 residues. In DNA, the CDR3 is TGTGCCACCGGGAATTCACCCCTCCACTTT. Protein product: CATGNSPLHF.

V gene TRBV6-6 combines with J gene TRBJ2-5; D ambiguous. CDR3 size: 13 residues. The germline V and J ends were trimmed by 1 base and 4 bases, with 7 bases remaining between them. Germline lookup yields CDR1 MNHNY and CDR2 SVGAGI (reference sequence). This CDR3 reads CASSYFGGETQYF. In DNA form, the CDR3 reads TGTGCCAGCAGTTACTTTGGCGGAGAGACCCAGTACTTC.

The J gene is TRBJ2-3, the V gene TRBV19, with 8 bases aligning to TRBD2. V gave up 6 bases and J gave up 3 bases; unmatched junction bases: 8. CDR3 length equals 15 residues. CDR1 is LNHDA and CDR2 is SQIVND in the germline V gene (reference sequence). The CDR3, as DNA: TGTGCCAGTAGCCAAGCGGGAGAAGGAACAGATACGCAGTATTTT. Translated: CASSQAGEGTDTQYF.

This chain uses TRBV29-1 with TRBJ2-7; D is unclear. CDR1 and CDR2 (germline): SQVTM, ANQGSEA. The CDR3 contains 11 residues. V gave up 3 bases and J gave up 3 bases, with 6 bases separating them. CDR3: CSVEALYEQYF. In nucleotides, the CDR3 is TGCAGCGTTGAGGCGCTCTACGAGCAGTACTTC.

This rearrangement joins TRBV14 to TRBJ2-2; D perhaps matches TRBD1 (6 bases). The V and J ends lost 0 bases and 0 bases respectively, with 17 bases between them. CDR3 length: 19 amino acids. The germline gives CDR1 SGHDN, CDR2 FVKESK. The CDR3 here is CASSQEGSGAGANTGELFF. The CDR3 DNA sequence: TGTGCCAGCAGCCAAGAAGGATCAGGGGCTGGCGCGAACACCGGGGAGCTGTTTTTT.

The chain employs TRBV27 and TRBJ2-1; D remains ambiguous. With 2 bases removed from V and 10 bases from J, the gap between germline ends came to 12 bases. There are 13 residues in the CDR3. Germline V lookup: CDR1 MNHEY, CDR2 SMNVEV (reference sequence). The CDR3 DNA reads TGTGCCAGCAGTTTAGAAGCACAAGGGGAGCAGTTCTTC. Translated, it gives CASSLEAQGEQFF.

The table lists this clone with a few counts. The chain joins TRBV7-9 to TRBJ2-3; possibly TRBD2 for D (6 bases). The CDR3 spans 13 residues. Deletions cut 5 bases from V and 7 bases from J, with 13 bases between. Looked up from germline, CDR1 is SEHNR and CDR2 is FQNEAQ (reference sequence). CDR3 coding DNA: TGTGCCAGCAGCCCACGGGACTTTTATACGCAGTATTTT. Translation: CASSPRDFYTQYF.

The V gene is TRBV6-6, the J gene TRBJ2-7; D not resolved. V was cut by 6 bases and J by 4 bases, with 16 bases left in between. Germline loops: CDR1 MNHNY, CDR2 SVGAGI (reference sequence). This CDR3 region has 14 residues. CDR3 sequence: CASSGPTEVYEQYF. The DNA of the CDR3 is TGTGCCAGCAGCGGACCGACTGAGGTATACGAGCAGTACTTC.

In nucleotides, the CDR3 is TGTGCCAGCAGCTTAGAATTGTCTAGCGGGAAGGTCAGCACAGATACGCAGTATTTT. It is translated as CASSLELSSGKVSTDTQYF. The V and J genes are TRBV7-2 and TRBJ2-3, with 9 positions matching TRBD2. CDR1 and CDR2 (germline): SGHTA, FQGNSA. This CDR3 is 19 amino acids long. The V gene end was trimmed by 1 base and the J gene end by 0 bases; junction bases not matched to a gene: 11. The full variable domain, in which reference TRBV7-2 and TRBJ2-3 provide the parts outside the CDR3, is GAGVSQSPSNKVTEKGKDVELRCDPISGHTALYWYRQSLGQGLEFLIYFQGNSAPDKSGLPSDRFSAERTGGSVSTLTIQRTQQEDSAVYLCASSLELSSGKVSTDTQYFGPGTRLTVL.

This clone occurred a few times. This rearrangement joins TRBV7-2 to TRBJ2-1; tentative D call: TRBD2 (7 bases). Germline V CDR1 and CDR2: SGHTA, FQGNSA. The CDR3 contains 15 residues. Trimming cost V 1 base and J 10 bases, with 17 bases left between them. The CDR3 loop reads CASSLGVGGLEEQFF. Written as DNA, the CDR3 is TGTGCCAGCAGCTTAGGGGTCGGGGGGCTAGAGGAGCAGTTCTTC. The full variable domain, with the rest looked up from reference TRBV7-2 and TRBJ2-1, is GAGVSQSPSNKVTEKGKDVELRCDPISGHTALYWYRQSLGQGLEFLIYFQGNSAPDKSGLPSDRFSAERTGGSVSTLTIQRTQQEDSAVYLCASSLGVGGLEEQFFGPGTRLTVL.

Comment on this clone: Distinct nucleotide sequences in the sample also encode this CDR3. The V call is TRBV7-9, the J call TRBJ2-7, with 9 bases identical to TRBD1. CDR3 size: 14 residues. Germline CDR1 SEHNR, CDR2 FQNEAQ (reference sequence). J lost 2 bases, V lost 5 bases, and 4 bases had no gene match. In DNA form, the CDR3 reads TGTGCCAGCAGCCGGACAGGGGCGGCCTACGAGCAGTACTTC. As protein: CASSRTGAAYEQYF.

This clone was found once. J is TRBJ2-2 and V is TRBV25-1; no definite D call. Germline loops: CDR1 MGHDK, CDR2 SYGVNS. This CDR3 region has 13 residues. V lost 7 bases and J lost 2, with 8 bases in between. The CDR3 reads CASTPANTGELFF. DNA of the CDR3: TGTGCCAGCACTCCGGCTAACACCGGGGAGCTGTTTTTT.

This chain joins TRBV4-1 and TRBJ2-1, with 9 bases fitting TRBD1. The CDR3 sequence is 18 residues long. Trimming at V came to 4 bases and at J to 0 bases, leaving 10 bases not matched to a gene. Germline loops: CDR1 MGHRA, CDR2 YSYEKL. In nucleotides, the CDR3 is TGCGCCAGCAGCCTCAAGATTCCGGGACAGGGCTCCTACAATGAGCAGTTCTTC. It is translated as CASSLKIPGQGSYNEQFF.

The chain couples TRBV5-6 to TRBJ2-1; 11 nucleotides align to TRBD2. CDR3 size: 18 residues. Germline V CDR1 and CDR2: SGHDT, YYEEEE. V trimming: 4 bases; J trimming: 3 bases; junction bases outside the gene matches: 12. The CDR3 nucleotides are TGTGCCAGCAGCCGAACCGGGACTAGCGGCTCCTTCTACAATGAGCAGTTCTTC. It yields the protein CASSRTGTSGSFYNEQFF.

DNA of the CDR3: TGCGCCAGCAGCATTTCGACAGGGACCAACACTGAAGCTTTCTTT. Its translation: CASSISTGTNTEAFF. The chain has TRBV5-1 and TRBJ1-1; TRBD1 matches at 7 bases. Germline-derived CDR1 and CDR2 are SGHRS and YFSETQ. This CDR3 has 15 residues. The trim removed 4 bases at V and 2 bases at J, leaving 8 bases unmatched.

This chain uses TRBV27 with TRBJ1-1, with D uncertain. CDR3 length: 13 amino acids. The V and J ends lost 5 bases and 11 bases respectively, with 18 bases between them. From germline, CDR1 is MNHEY and CDR2 SMNVEV (reference sequence). The CDR3 DNA sequence: TGTGCCAGCAGTCCCGGAGGGTCCTGGAGGGCTTTCTTT. It is translated as CASSPGGSWRAFF.

The chain recombines TRBV6-5 with TRBJ1-2; no firm D call. The CDR3 is 12 residues long. The germline V and J ends were trimmed by 5 bases and 5 bases, with 9 bases remaining between them. Per germline, CDR1 MNHEY and CDR2 SVGAGI. Here the CDR3 DNA reads TGTGCCAGCAGTCCCGAGGGTTATGGCTACACCTTC. Encoded protein: CASSPEGYGYTF.

This CDR3 is CASSLTLGIRNEQFF. In DNA form, the CDR3 reads TGTGCCAGCAGCTTAACGTTAGGTATTCGCAATGAGCAGTTCTTC. The genes are TRBV7-3 and TRBJ2-1; D is undetermined. The CDR3 covers 15 residues. The germline V gene encodes CDR1 SGHTA and CDR2 FQGTGA. The V end was cut by 0 bases, the J end by 6 bases, with 12 bases between.

J is TRBJ1-6 and V is TRBV5-1, with D possibly being TRBD1 (5 bases). Germline assignment: CDR1 SGHRS and CDR2 YFSETQ. The CDR3 length is 17 residues. V dropped 0 bases and J dropped 5 bases, with 15 bases sitting between them. The CDR3 here is CASSLGAGNLDNSPLHF. CDR3 DNA: TGCGCCAGCAGCTTGGGCGCAGGGAACTTAGATAATTCACCCCTCCACTTT.

The CDR3, as DNA: TGTGCCAGCAGCTTAGGAGTCCTTTTGGCGGGGGGTTGGAATGAGCAGTTCTTC. As protein: CASSLGVLLAGGWNEQFF. The chain has TRBV11-2 and TRBJ2-1, with TRBD2 matching 8 bases. Germline V CDR1 and CDR2: SGHAT, FQNNGV. V shed 1 base, J shed 7 bases, and the junction held 15 bases outside the gene matches. The CDR3 sequence is 18 residues long.